Listed below are T cell receptor beta chains from one sample, sequenced in a study of radiation and T cells in renal cell carcinoma. Some clones are missing from TCRdb's copy, which holds only in-frame ones; the method was immunoSEQ multiplex PCR. The data hold approximately 110,000 clones, with 82% observed a single time. Sequencing used blood, obtained from a patient whose treatment included radiotherapy and nephrectomy. Receptors originate from a woman aged 60-75 years with renal cell carcinoma. Both conserved end residues are part of each CDR3. A D gene is named only where the DNA matches it firmly. The size entry is marked missing in some rows and otherwise reads once, few, many or a size class.

clone_size d_call j_call v_call cdr3_aa cdr3_nt
. . TRBJ2-5 TRBV5-1 CASSPGGFQETQYF TGCGCCAGCAGCCCTGGAGGCTTTCAAGAGACCCAGTACTTC
once TRBD1 TRBJ2-7 TRBV2 CASRLDRGHEQYF TGTGCCAGCAGGTTGGACAGGGGCCACGAGCAGTACTTC
. TRBD1 TRBJ2-7 TRBV15 CATSMSRGPHEQYF TGTGCCACCAGCATGTCCAGGGGGCCTCACGAGCAGTACTTC
few . TRBJ2-3 TRBV4-1 CASSQDNRPWWPDTQYF TGCGCCAGCAGCCAAGATAATCGGCCTTGGTGGCCAGATACGCAGTATTTT
. . TRBJ2-1 TRBV5-6 CASSFDSVNEQFF TGTGCCAGCAGCTTTGATTCGGTCAATGAGCAGTTCTTC
once TRBD2 TRBJ2-3 TRBV30 CAWSLAGGMDTQYF TGTGCCTGGTCCCTAGCGGGAGGGATGGATACGCAGTATTTT
. . TRBJ1-4 TRBV6-5 CASSYLRSEGNEKLFF TGTGCCAGCAGTTACTTGCGCTCAGAGGGGAATGAAAAACTGTTTTTT
. . TRBJ1-4 TRBV27 CASRQGPLTTNEKLFF TGTGCCAGCAGACAGGGTCCTCTTACAACTAATGAAAAACTGTTTTTT
. . TRBJ2-3 TRBV9 CASSVAGFKADTQYF TGTGCCAGCAGCGTAGCCGGGTTCAAGGCAGATACGCAGTATTTT
. . TRBJ1-1 TRBV18 CASSLREGSTEAFF TGTGCCAGCTCACTTAGGGAGGGAAGCACTGAAGCTTTCTTT
. . TRBJ1-2 TRBV28 CASSLVGRGYTF TGTGCCAGCAGTTTAGTGGGGAGGGGCTACACCTTC
. . TRBJ1-5 TRBV19 CASSIDPADNQPQHF TGTGCCAGTAGTATAGATCCGGCAGACAATCAGCCCCAGCATTTT
. . TRBJ1-1 TRBV19 CASTSYSEAFF TGTGCCAGTACAAGTTACAGTGAAGCTTTCTTT
. TRBD2 TRBJ2-2 TRBV7-9 CASSLGIGGEKNTGELFF TGTGCCAGCAGCTTAGGGATCGGGGGGGAAAAGAACACCGGGGAGCTGTTTTTT
. TRBD1 TRBJ1-2 TRBV27 CASRHDREEDGYTF TGTGCCAGCAGACACGACAGGGAAGAAGATGGCTACACCTTC
. . TRBJ1-4 TRBV18 CASSPNSLASLNEKLFF TGTGCCAGCTCACCGAACAGCTTAGCGTCCCTCAATGAAAAACTGTTTTTT
. . TRBJ2-1 TRBV5-1 CASSRLPNNEQFF TGCGCCAGCAGCCGACTACCGAACAATGAGCAGTTCTTC
few . TRBJ1-1 TRBV18 CASSPTSTTGETEAFF TGTGCCAGCTCACCAACTTCTACGACAGGAGAGACTGAAGCTTTCTTT
. . TRBJ2-7 TRBV13 CASSFLGEQYF TGTGCCAGCAGCTTTTTAGGCGAGCAGTACTTC
. . TRBJ2-7 TRBV9 CASSVVSGGPGNEQYF TGTGCCAGCAGCGTAGTTTCCGGGGGACCAGGCAACGAGCAGTACTTC
. . TRBJ2-2 TRBV7-8 CASSLVGGPNTGELFF TGTGCCAGCAGCTTAGTAGGGGGTCCTAACACCGGGGAGCTGTTTTTT
once . TRBJ2-3 TRBV21-1 CASSKDSLERRGHSTDTQYF TGTGCCAGCAGCAAAGACAGCTTAGAGAGGAGGGGACATAGCACAGATACGCAGTATTTT
few . TRBJ1-1 TRBV6-4 CASSPTPGIMNTEAFF TGTGCCAGCAGCCCTACCCCAGGGATAATGAACACTGAAGCTTTCTTT
. . TRBJ2-6 TRBV23-1 CASSHWGNNPGANVLTF TGCGCCAGCAGTCATTGGGGAAATAACCCTGGGGCCAACGTCCTGACTTTC
once TRBD1 TRBJ1-1 TRBV11-2 CASSASGTGRTEAFF TGTGCCAGCAGCGCCTCCGGGACAGGGAGAACTGAAGCTTTCTTT
. . TRBJ1-1 TRBV6-4 CASSDGGNTEAFF TGTGCCAGCAGTGACGGGGGCAACACTGAAGCTTTCTTT
. . TRBJ2-1 TRBV15 CATSRDRSSYNEQFF TGTGCCACCAGCAGAGATCGCAGCTCCTACAATGAGCAGTTCTTC
few . TRBJ1-4 TRBV7-9 CASSSNRDENEKLFF TGTGCCAGCAGCTCAAACAGGGACGAGAATGAAAAACTGTTTTTT
. . TRBJ2-3 TRBV6-1 CASSEARGAGTDTQYF TGTGCCAGCAGTGAAGCTCGGGGCGCTGGCACAGATACGCAGTATTTT
. . TRBJ1-4 TRBV19 CASSIDLQGSNEKLFF TGTGCCAGTAGTATAGATCTGCAGGGTTCTAATGAAAAACTGTTTTTT
. . TRBJ2-5 TRBV15 CATSRDLGGQETQYF TGTGCCACCAGCAGAGATCTGGGGGGCCAAGAGACCCAGTACTTC
once . TRBJ1-1 TRBV18 CASSQNTVSNTEAFF TGTGCCAGCTCACAAAATACAGTATCGAACACTGAAGCTTTCTTT
. . TRBJ2-1 TRBV5-6 CASSFSREQFF TGTGCCAGCAGCTTCTCGAGGGAGCAGTTCTTC
. . TRBJ2-1 TRBV27 CASRTLALSSYNEQFF TGTGCCAGCAGAACTCTAGCGCTCAGCTCCTACAATGAGCAGTTCTTC
. . TRBJ1-4 TRBV5-4 CASSTGTVRGNEKLFF TGTGCCAGCAGCACAGGGACTGTGCGGGGTAATGAAAAACTGTTTTTT
. TRBD1 TRBJ1-2 TRBV18 CASSPQGGGYGYTF TGTGCCAGCTCCCCACAGGGGGGAGGCTATGGCTACACCTTC
. TRBD2 TRBJ2-5 TRBV11-1 CASSSFSGIRETQYF TGTGCCAGCAGTTCGTTTAGCGGGATACGGGAGACCCAGTACTTC
once . TRBJ2-7 TRBV9 CASSPGGAEQYF TGTGCCAGCAGCCCCGGAGGGGCCGAGCAGTACTTC
. . TRBJ1-1 TRBV19 CASSIRQTMNTEAFF TGTGCCAGTAGTATTCGTCAGACCATGAACACTGAAGCTTTCTTT
. . TRBJ2-3 TRBV5-4 CASSLQGTTDTQYF TGTGCCAGCAGCTTGCAGGGCACCACAGATACGCAGTATTTT
. TRBD1 TRBJ2-5 TRBV2 CASSVRGRETQYF TGTGCCAGCAGTGTAAGGGGGCGGGAGACCCAGTACTTC
. . TRBJ2-5 TRBV27 CASSLSRGFQETQYF TGTGCCAGCAGTTTATCCCGCGGGTTTCAAGAGACCCAGTACTTC
. . TRBJ1-5 TRBV28 CASSLRRRNQPQHF TGTGCCAGCAGTTTAAGGCGGAGAAATCAGCCCCAGCATTTT
. . TRBJ2-5 TRBV7-2 CASSLLGASGETQYF TGTGCCAGCAGCTTATTAGGGGCGTCGGGAGAGACCCAGTACTTC
. TRBD1 TRBJ2-2 TRBV27 CASSSLMDRGVLLYANTGELFF TGTGCCAGCAGTTCTCTGATGGACAGGGGGGTACTTCTATACGCGAACACCGGGGAGCTGTTTTTT
. . TRBJ2-2 TRBV12-1 CASSFSGTSGRANTGELFF TGTGCCAGCAGCTTTTCCGGGACTAGCGGGAGAGCGAACACCGGGGAGCTGTTTTTT
once . TRBJ1-4 TRBV18 CASSPIDPPEKLFF TGTGCCAGCTCACCAATAGACCCGCCTGAAAAACTGTTTTTT
. TRBD2 TRBJ2-1 TRBV9 CASSVILGTSGGALQFF TGTGCCAGCAGCGTAATATTAGGGACTAGCGGGGGGGCTTTGCAGTTCTTC
. . TRBJ2-1 TRBV19 CASSIGAGAYNEQFF TGTGCCAGTAGTATTGGGGCAGGGGCCTACAATGAGCAGTTCTTC
. . TRBJ2-2 TRBV5-5 CASSLYRELGWNTGELFF TGTGCCAGCAGCCTTTATCGGGAGCTGGGCTGGAACACCGGGGAGCTGTTTTTT
. . TRBJ1-1 TRBV28 CASLRAGNTEAFF TGTGCCAGCCTTCGAGCAGGGAACACTGAAGCTTTCTTT
. . TRBJ2-1 TRBV10-3 CAISGGGYADEQFF TGTGCCATCAGTGGGGGGGGCTATGCCGATGAGCAGTTCTTC
few . TRBJ1-1 TRBV7-6 CASSPTTVPNTEAFF TGTGCCAGCAGCCCTACGACAGTCCCGAACACTGAAGCTTTCTTT
. . TRBJ2-2 TRBV5-1 CASSNRPTANTGELFF TGCGCCAGCAGCAATCGGCCGACCGCGAACACCGGGGAGCTGTTTTTT
. TRBD2 TRBJ2-7 TRBV11-2 CASSWGTSGYEQYF TGTGCCAGCAGCTGGGGGACTAGCGGCTACGAGCAGTACTTC
. TRBD1 TRBJ2-2 TRBV10-3 CAIDPGQGNTGELFF TGTGCCATCGATCCTGGACAGGGAAACACCGGGGAGCTGTTTTTT
once TRBD2 TRBJ2-1 TRBV6-1 CASTVGGAGEQFF TGTGCCAGCACAGTGGGGGGAGCGGGGGAGCAGTTCTTC